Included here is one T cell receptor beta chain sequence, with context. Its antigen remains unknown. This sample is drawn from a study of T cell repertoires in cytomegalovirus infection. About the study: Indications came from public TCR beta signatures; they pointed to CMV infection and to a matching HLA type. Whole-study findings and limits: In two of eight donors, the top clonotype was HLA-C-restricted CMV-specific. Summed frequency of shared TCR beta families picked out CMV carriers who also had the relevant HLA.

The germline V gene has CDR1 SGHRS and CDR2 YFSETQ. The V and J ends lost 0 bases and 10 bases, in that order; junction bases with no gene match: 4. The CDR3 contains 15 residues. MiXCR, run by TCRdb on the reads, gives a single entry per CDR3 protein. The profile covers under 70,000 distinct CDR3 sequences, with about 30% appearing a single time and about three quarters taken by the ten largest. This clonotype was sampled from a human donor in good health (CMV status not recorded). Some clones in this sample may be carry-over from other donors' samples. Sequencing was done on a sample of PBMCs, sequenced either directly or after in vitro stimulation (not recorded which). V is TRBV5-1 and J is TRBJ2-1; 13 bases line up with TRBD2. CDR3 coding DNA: TGCGCCAGCAGCTTGGGACTAGCGGGAGGAGGAGAGCAGTTCTTC. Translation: CASSLGLAGGGEQFF.